These 21 T cell receptor beta chains share one sample of origin, sequenced in a study of T-cell memory formation after mild COVID-19. TCRdb re-called the 5' RACE reads with MiXCR, one entry per CDR3 protein. The table shows about 200,000 distinct CDR3 sequences, with roughly 17% occurring only once. Material: PBMCs or a T cell subset sorted from them (not recorded which). The receptors here all came from an adult woman who had mild COVID-19 (a few samples of this study predate the infection). Cell type and time point are not known.

This clonotype was seen ten or more times. The chain recombines TRBV7-2 with TRBJ2-2; D possibly corresponds to TRBD2 (5 bases). The length of the CDR3 is 15 residues. The germline V and J ends were trimmed by 5 bases and 3 bases, with 13 bases remaining between them. CDR1 and CDR2 from the germline V gene are SGHTA and FQGNSA. The CDR3 DNA follows: TGTGCCAGCAGCCCGAGCGGTAGCGACACCGGGGAGCTGTTTTTT. Protein: CASSPSGSDTGELFF.

This clonotype has only a few counts. The V gene is TRBV7-2, the J gene TRBJ1-1; maybe TRBD1 (6 bases). The CDR3 extends over 18 amino acids. Germline V gene lookup returns CDR1 SGHTA and CDR2 FQGNSA. V lost 1 base, J lost 6 bases, and 24 bases lay in between. This chain's CDR3 is CASSLEGPRGGLGPEAFF. CDR3 sequence (DNA): TGTGCCAGCAGCTTAGAGGGTCCGCGGGGGGGCCTCGGGCCTGAAGCTTTCTTT.

This clonotype was recorded many times. The J gene is TRBJ1-6, the V gene TRBV27, with D unresolved. Germline CDR1 reads MNHEY; CDR2 reads SMNVEV (reference sequence). The V gene lost 1 base and the J gene lost 5 bases, with 3 bases spanning the gap. The CDR3 runs 13 residues. In DNA, the CDR3 is TGTGCCAGCAGTTTATTGGATAATTCACCCCTCCACTTT. As protein: CASSLLDNSPLHF.

The rearrangement links TRBV19 to TRBJ1-6, with 9 bases matching TRBD1. Looked up from germline, CDR1 is LNHDA and CDR2 is SQIVND (reference sequence). This CDR3 spans 14 amino acids. Losses at the gene ends were 7 bases for V and 10 bases for J; bases not matched to a gene: 8. The DNA for the CDR3 is TGTGCCAGTACTTTGGGACAGGGCGGCTCACCCCTCCACTTT. Translation: CASTLGQGGSPLHF.

The chain employs TRBV11-2 and TRBJ2-7; 11 positions agree with TRBD1. Germline CDR1 SGHAT, CDR2 FQNNGV. This CDR3 has 16 residues. V lost 1 base, J lost 3 bases, and 5 bases stayed unmatched. CDR3 in DNA: TGTGCCAGCAGCTTAGTCCGGGACAGGGGGATCTACGAGCAGTACTTC. This codes for CASSLVRDRGIYEQYF. Drawing the rest from reference TRBV11-2 and TRBJ2-7, the complete variable domain is EAGVAQSPRYKIIEKRQSVAFWCNPISGHATLYWYQQILGQGPKLLIQFQNNGVVDDSQLPKDRFSAERLKGVDSTLKIQPAKLEDSAVYLCASSLVRDRGIYEQYFGPGTRLTVT.

This clonotype appeared many times. This chain links TRBV27 with TRBJ2-2; 7 bases are a match to TRBD1. Trimming at V came to 5 bases and at J to 0 bases, leaving 6 bases not matched to a gene. The CDR3 has 16 residues. From germline, CDR1 is MNHEY and CDR2 SMNVEV (reference sequence). The CDR3: CASSDRAGTNTGELFF. CDR3 DNA sequence: TGTGCCAGCAGTGACAGGGCTGGTACGAACACCGGGGAGCTGTTTTTT.

This chain links TRBV19 with TRBJ2-7, with 7 bases that match TRBD1. CDR1 and CDR2 (germline): LNHDA, SQIVND (reference sequence). The CDR3 spans 13 residues. Trimming at V came to 5 bases and at J to 7 bases, leaving 8 bases not matched to a gene. DNA for the CDR3: TGTGCCAGTAGTGAGGGGGCAAAAGGGGAGCAGTACTTC. It is translated as CASSEGAKGEQYF.

This clonotype was recorded many times. The genes are TRBV5-1 and TRBJ1-1; no reliable D call. The germline V gene has CDR1 SGHRS and CDR2 YFSETQ. Trimming pared 4 bases from V and 3 bases from J, leaving 7 bases between. CDR3 length equals 12 residues. The CDR3 DNA is TGCGCCAGCAGCCACGAACACACTGAAGCTTTCTTT. It is translated as CASSHEHTEAFF. Supplemented by reference TRBV5-1 and TRBJ1-1, the full variable domain reads KAGVTQTPRYLIKTRGQQVTLSCSPISGHRSVSWYQQTPGQGLQFLFEYFSETQRNKGNFPGRFSGRQFSNSRSEMNVSTLELGDSALYLCASSHEHTEAFFGQGTRLTVV.

The chain employs TRBV24-1 and TRBJ1-5; D is uncertain. The CDR3 sequence is 13 residues long. Germline values: CDR1 KGHDR, CDR2 SFDVKD. The ends were cut back, 7 bases at V and 0 bases at J, with 6 bases in the middle. In DNA form, the CDR3 reads TGTGCCACCAGCGCTACTAGCAATCAGCCCCAGCATTTT. It encodes CATSATSNQPQHF.

This clonotype has more than one count but fewer than ten. The rearrangement links TRBV11-2 to TRBJ1-4, with TRBD1 matching 8 bases. The V gene's germline CDR1 is SGHAT and CDR2 FQNNGV. CDR3 length equals 14 residues. The trim removed 3 bases at V and 8 bases at J, leaving 5 bases unmatched. The CDR3 spells CASSLTGEKEKLFF. The CDR3 DNA reads as TGTGCCAGCAGCTTGACAGGGGAGAAGGAAAAACTGTTTTTT.

The rearrangement uses TRBV12-3 or TRBV12-4 and TRBJ1-6; D is uncertain. CDR3 length: 15 residues. V lost 6 bases and J lost 7, with 16 bases in between. As DNA, the CDR3 is TGTGCCAGCAGCCGCAAGGACCGGTTCAATTCACCCCTCCACTTT. Amino acid sequence: CASSRKDRFNSPLHF.

This sequence joins TRBV15 and TRBJ1-2; D not certain. This CDR3 has 14 residues. Germline V gene data show CDR1 as LNHNV and CDR2 as YYDKDF (reference sequence). Between the trimmed V and J ends, which lost 0 bases and 9 bases, there was a span of 14 bases. CDR3 sequence reads: CATSREGGLASYTF. CDR3 bases: TGTGCCACCAGCAGAGAGGGCGGTCTCGCGAGCTACACCTTC.

The V gene is TRBV7-2, the J gene TRBJ2-2; 12 bases map to TRBD2. Germline V CDR1 and CDR2: SGHTA, FQGNSA. After removal of 8 bases from V and 2 bases from J, the junction contained 6 bases not matched to a gene. The CDR3 has 16 residues. DNA for the CDR3: TGTGCCAGCGAAAGACTAGCGGGAGATAACACCGGGGAGCTGTTTTTT. Its translation: CASERLAGDNTGELFF.

This clonotype came up a few times. This chain joins TRBV7-8 and TRBJ2-7, with a tentative D call TRBD1 (6 bases). The germline V gene has CDR1 SGHVS and CDR2 FQNEAQ. Trimming cost V 2 bases and J 7 bases, with 12 bases left between them. CDR3 length equals 13 residues. The CDR3 sequence: CASSLRTVGEQYF. For the CDR3, the DNA is TGTGCCAGCAGCTTACGGACAGTTGGGGAGCAGTACTTC. Full variable domain (missing parts from reference TRBV7-8 and TRBJ2-7): GAGVSQSPRYKVAKRGQDVALRCDPISGHVSLFWYQQALGQGPEFLTYFQNEAQLDKSGLPSDRFFAERPEGSVSTLKIQRTQQEDSAVYLCASSLRTVGEQYFGPGTRLTVT.

The rearrangement uses TRBV12-3 or TRBV12-4 and TRBJ2-2; no reliable D call. CDR3 length equals 14 residues. Trimming took off 6 bases at V and 0 bases at J, with 8 bases between the two ends. The CDR3 spells CASRIFANTGELFF. The DNA for the CDR3 is TGTGCCAGCAGAATATTCGCGAACACCGGGGAGCTGTTTTTT.

This clonotype was seen a few times. V gene TRBV9 combines with J gene TRBJ2-2; 8 positions agree with TRBD2. This CDR3 is built from 15 residues. V trimming: 1 base; J trimming: 5 bases; junction bases outside the gene matches: 4. Germline CDR1 and CDR2: SGDLS and YYNGEE. CDR3: CASSVSPGGTGELFF. In nucleotides, the CDR3 is TGTGCCAGCAGCGTATCTCCGGGAGGGACCGGGGAGCTGTTTTTT.

The chain is built from TRBV12-3 or TRBV12-4 and TRBJ2-5, with 7 bases aligning to TRBD1. Trimming cost V 6 bases and J 5 bases; bases outside gene matches: 9. This CDR3 has 14 amino acids. CDR3 coding DNA: TGTGCCAGCAGACAAAGACAGGGCGTGGAGACCCAGTACTTC. It codes for CASRQRQGVETQYF.

CDR3 residues: CARFRTSGEIYEQYF. The CDR3 DNA reads as TGTGCCAGATTCCGGACTAGCGGGGAAATCTACGAGCAGTACTTC. This chain joins TRBV7-2 and TRBJ2-7, with TRBD2 matching over 12 bases. The CDR3 totals 15 residues. The germline CDR1 and CDR2 sequences are SGHTA and FQGNSA. With 9 bases clipped from V and 3 bases from J, the junction kept 9 bases outside the gene matches.

This clonotype was recorded a few times. The J gene is TRBJ2-1, the V gene TRBV7-3; no definite D call. Germline loops: CDR1 SGHTA, CDR2 FQGTGA. Trimming pared 4 bases from V and 6 bases from J, leaving 25 bases between. The CDR3 runs to 18 residues. This chain's CDR3 is CASSSAREIPVGPNEQFF. The DNA of the CDR3 is TGTGCCAGCAGCTCGGCCAGAGAGATCCCGGTGGGTCCCAATGAGCAGTTCTTC.

This clonotype was detected many times. The chain uses TRBV4-2 and TRBJ1-5; D call uncertain. This CDR3 region has 15 residues. CDR1 LGHNA and CDR2 YNFKEQ come from the germline V gene. Between the trimmed V and J ends, which lost 0 bases and 2 bases, there was a span of 8 bases. The CDR3 sequence is CASSQERAGNQPQHF. In DNA, the CDR3 is TGTGCCAGCAGCCAAGAGAGGGCGGGCAATCAGCCCCAGCATTTT.

This clonotype was detected only a few times. J is TRBJ1-5 and V is TRBV20-1, with 9 bases aligning to TRBD1. The V and J ends lost 6 bases and 4 bases, in that order; junction bases with no gene match: 7. Germline V lookup: CDR1 DFQATT, CDR2 SNEGSKA (reference sequence). The CDR3 runs 14 residues. The DNA of the CDR3 is TGCAGTGCACAGGGGGACAGGGCTAATCAGCCCCAGCATTTT. This gives the protein CSAQGDRANQPQHF.